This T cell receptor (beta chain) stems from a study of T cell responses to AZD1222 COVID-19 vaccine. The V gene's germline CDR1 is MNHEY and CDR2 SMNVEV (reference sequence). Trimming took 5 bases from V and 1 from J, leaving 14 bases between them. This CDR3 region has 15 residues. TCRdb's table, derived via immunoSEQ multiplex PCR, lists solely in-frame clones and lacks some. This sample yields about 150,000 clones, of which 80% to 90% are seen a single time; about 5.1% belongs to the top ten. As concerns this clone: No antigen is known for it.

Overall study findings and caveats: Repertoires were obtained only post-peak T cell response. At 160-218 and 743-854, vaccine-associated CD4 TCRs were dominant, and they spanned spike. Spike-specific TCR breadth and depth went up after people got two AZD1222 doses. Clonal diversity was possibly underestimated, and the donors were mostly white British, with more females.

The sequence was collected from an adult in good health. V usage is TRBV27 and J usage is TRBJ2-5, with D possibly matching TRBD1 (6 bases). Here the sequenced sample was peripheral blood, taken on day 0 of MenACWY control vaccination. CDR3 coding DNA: TGTGCCAGCAGTCCGCGAGGGACATTCCAAGAGACCCAGTACTTC. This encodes CASSPRGTFQETQYF.